This T cell receptor (beta chain) was documented in a study of blood T cell repertoires in COVID-19. The overall study: The United States, Italy and Spain were the sources of the acute and convalescent COVID-19 samples. Sources were T cells, B-cell-depleted T cells, or PBMCs; the material itself was cDNA or gDNA.

Source study methods: Reference gene primer amplification in the assay estimated nucleated cell counts. Sequencing used immunoSEQ multiplex PCR; TCRdb keeps in-frame clones, though not all of them. V and J calls and clone size follow that table, whereas D and trimming were derived from the DNA. The table shows about 160,000 clones, with over 75% occurring only once. The CDR3 loop spans 15 amino acids. V lost 4 bases, J lost 7 bases, and 14 bases lay in between. Germline CDR1 and CDR2: MNHEY and SVGAGI. Sequencing input: PBMCs or T cells enriched from blood (not recorded which). The chain combines TRBV6-5 with TRBJ1-6; tentative D call: TRBD1 (5 bases). The clonotype originates from a woman between 45 and 60 years old who had recovered from COVID-19. This CDR3 reads CASSSGTRENSPLHF. DNA of the CDR3: TGTGCCAGCAGTTCCGGGACTCGAGAGAATTCACCCCTCCACTTT.